The 28 T cell receptor beta chains below come from one sample, sequenced in a study of shared clonotypes between healthy human individuals. The table came from immunoSEQ multiplex PCR; TCRdb's copy has only in-frame clones and leaves some out. The sample has roughly 1,600,000 clones; 98% are singletons. Sequencing was carried out using naive CD4+ T cells sorted from blood. Subset here: CD45RA+ positively selected. Receptors were obtained from a man aged 25-45 years in good health.

In its sample, this clone was seen once. The J gene is TRBJ1-2, the V gene TRBV18; D not certain. Germline V gives CDR1 KGHSH, CDR2 LQKENI. The CDR3 spans 15 residues. With 3 bases removed from V and 6 bases from J, the gap between germline ends came to 17 bases. CDR3 amino acids: CASSPPQARGNGYTF. The CDR3 coding sequence is TGTGCCAGCTCACCCCCCCAGGCACGAGGAAATGGCTACACCTTC.

J is TRBJ2-7 and V is TRBV5-5; D remains ambiguous. The CDR3 contains 17 residues. Trimming shortened V by 0 bases and J by 5 bases, and 21 bases separated the two germline ends. From germline, CDR1 is SGHKS and CDR2 YYEKEE (reference sequence). In DNA form, the CDR3 reads TGTGCCAGCAGCTTGGGTCCGACAAGAGCATATGAAAACGAGCAGTACTTC. This gives the protein CASSLGPTRAYENEQYF.

The gene calls are TRBV6-5 and TRBJ1-1; possible D gene TRBD1, 5 bases. Trimming took off 6 bases at V and 3 bases at J, with 17 bases between the two ends. This CDR3 has 15 residues. The germline CDR1 and CDR2 sequences are MNHEY and SVGAGI. The CDR3 DNA follows: TGTGCCAGCAGAGGGTCCGTCTTAGGGGACACTGAAGCTTTCTTT. Translated: CASRGSVLGDTEAFF.

The V gene is TRBV18, the J gene TRBJ1-5, with 10 bases that match TRBD1. After removal of 5 bases from V and 7 bases from J, the junction contained 11 bases not matched to a gene. The CDR3 is 16 residues long. The germline V gene encodes CDR1 KGHSH and CDR2 LQKENI. CDR3 residues: CASSERDRGLKQPQHF. In DNA, the CDR3 is TGTGCCAGCTCAGAACGGGACAGGGGCTTAAAGCAGCCCCAGCATTTT.

Comment on this clone: In the same sample, other DNA sequences code for this CDR3. This chain joins TRBV6-5 and TRBJ2-1, with D perhaps matching TRBD1 (6 bases). Germline V gene sequence: CDR1 MNHEY, CDR2 SVGAGI. The CDR3 extends over 14 amino acids. The V gene lost 5 bases and the J gene lost 4 bases, with 12 bases spanning the gap. The DNA of the CDR3 is TGTGCCAGCAGTCTGGGGGCGGGTTACAATGAGCAGTTCTTC. Its protein product is CASSLGAGYNEQFF.

The gene calls are TRBV6-5 and TRBJ2-1, with 10 bases fitting TRBD2. Trimming cost V 2 bases and J 14 bases; bases outside gene matches: 9. Germline-derived CDR1 and CDR2 are MNHEY and SVGAGI. The CDR3 covers 14 residues. The CDR3 region is CASSYVASGGRKFF. DNA of the CDR3: TGTGCCAGCAGTTACGTGGCTAGCGGGGGCCGTAAGTTCTTC.

The chain joins TRBV5-8 to TRBJ2-5, with D possibly being TRBD2 (7 bases). In germline, CDR1 is SGHTS, CDR2 YDEGEE. The CDR3 spans 17 residues. V was cut by 6 bases and J by 0 bases, with 21 bases left in between. The CDR3 protein is CASTFGGGPRYQETQYF. The CDR3 DNA follows: TGTGCCAGCACCTTCGGCGGGGGCCCACGGTACCAAGAGACCCAGTACTTC.

This chain links TRBV5-5 with TRBJ2-7; no firm D call. V gave up 1 base and J gave up 2 bases, with 13 bases separating them. This CDR3 contains 15 residues. Germline assignment: CDR1 SGHKS and CDR2 YYEKEE (reference sequence). CDR3 region: CASSLFPASTYEQYF. The CDR3, as DNA: TGTGCCAGCAGCTTGTTCCCAGCTTCTACCTACGAGCAGTACTTC. Full variable domain (outside the CDR3, taken from reference TRBV5-5 and TRBJ2-7): DAGVTQSPTHLIKTRGQQVTLRCSPISGHKSVSWYQQVLGQGPQFIFQYYEKEERGRGNFPDRFSARQFPNYSSELNVNALLLGDSALYLCASSLFPASTYEQYFGPGTRLTVT.

The V and J genes are TRBV5-1 and TRBJ2-5; D might be TRBD1 (5 bases). The CDR3 totals 14 residues. CDR1 and CDR2 from the germline V gene are SGHRS and YFSETQ. V was pared by 2 bases and J by 1 base, with 9 bases between. This chain's CDR3 is CASSFSDSQETQYF. CDR3 DNA sequence: TGCGCCAGCAGCTTCTCAGACAGCCAAGAGACCCAGTACTTC.

This rearrangement joins TRBV7-9 to TRBJ1-2; TRBD1 is a possible D gene (5 bases). Germline CDR1 SEHNR, CDR2 FQNEAQ (reference sequence). The V end lost 6 bases, the J end lost 2 bases, and 10 bases lay between the germline ends. The CDR3 is 13 amino acids. The CDR3 sequence is CASSESGNYGYTF. In DNA form, the CDR3 reads TGTGCCAGCAGTGAATCAGGGAACTATGGCTACACCTTC.

This rearrangement joins TRBV2 to TRBJ1-2; D is possibly TRBD1 (5 bases). Germline lookup yields CDR1 SNHLY and CDR2 FYNNEI. The CDR3 contains 14 residues. V shed 6 bases and J shed 4 bases, with 15 bases lying between them. The CDR3 DNA reads TGTGCCAGCAGGCGCGACAGCGACCTCTATGGCTACACCTTC. Encoded protein: CASRRDSDLYGYTF.

The V gene is TRBV9, the J gene TRBJ1-1, with D unclear. V gave up 3 bases and J gave up 2 bases, with 14 bases separating them. The CDR3 loop spans 15 amino acids. CDR1 is SGDLS, CDR2 YYNGEE, per germline. CDR3 sequence (DNA): TGTGCCAGCAGCGGGATAGGGCCAGCAAACACTGAAGCTTTCTTT. It yields the protein CASSGIGPANTEAFF. Together with reference TRBV9 and TRBJ1-1, the CDR3 gives the full variable domain: DSGVTQTPKHLITATGQRVTLRCSPRSGDLSVYWYQQSLDQGLQFLIQYYNGEERAKGNILERFSAQQFPDLHSELNLSSLELGDSALYFCASSGIGPANTEAFFGQGTRLTVV.

The CDR3 loop is CASSARQADTQYF. In nucleotides, the CDR3 is TGTGCCAGCAGCGCCCGACAGGCGGATACGCAGTATTTT. This chain connects TRBV7-6 to TRBJ2-3; tentatively, D is TRBD1 (6 bases). Trimming pared 5 bases from V and 6 bases from J, leaving 12 bases between. The length of the CDR3 is 13 residues. Germline values: CDR1 SGHVS, CDR2 FNYEAQ.

The chain joins TRBV27 to TRBJ2-5; 8 positions agree with TRBD2. The CDR3 extends over 15 amino acids. In germline, CDR1 is MNHEY, CDR2 SMNVEV (reference sequence). Trimming took 3 bases from V and 5 from J; bases not matched to a gene: 8. CDR3 loop: CASSLKAGEAETQYF. Written as DNA, the CDR3 is TGTGCCAGCAGTTTGAAAGCGGGAGAGGCTGAGACCCAGTACTTC.

V and J are TRBV15 and TRBJ1-5; D is possibly TRBD1 (6 bases). CDR1 is LNHNV, CDR2 YYDKDF, per germline (reference sequence). Trimming removed 1 base at V and 5 bases at J, with 21 bases between. The CDR3 totals 18 residues. This chain's CDR3 is CATSRVVGGGGLYQPQHF. DNA of the CDR3: TGTGCCACCAGCAGAGTTGTCGGCGGAGGGGGATTGTATCAGCCCCAGCATTTT.

The chain couples TRBV9 to TRBJ1-3, with D unclear. In germline, CDR1 is SGDLS, CDR2 YYNGEE. The ends were cut back, 0 bases at V and 3 bases at J, with 13 bases in the middle. The CDR3 is 16 amino acids. As DNA, the CDR3 is TGTGCCAGCAGCGTAGGATTCGCTGAAAGTGGAAACACCATATATTTT. This sequence encodes CASSVGFAESGNTIYF.

This chain joins TRBV5-6 and TRBJ1-1, with D possibly being TRBD1 (5 bases). Trimming pared 7 bases from V and 6 bases from J, leaving 16 bases between. Germline V lookup: CDR1 SGHDT, CDR2 YYEEEE. The CDR3 runs to 13 residues. In DNA form, the CDR3 reads TGTGCCAGCGTACCGATAGGAGGGGCTGAAGCTTTCTTT. Protein sequence: CASVPIGGAEAFF. Looking up the rest from reference TRBV5-6 and TRBJ1-1 gives the full variable domain: DAGVTQSPTHLIKTRGQQVTLRCSPKSGHDTVSWYQQALGQGPQFIFQYYEEEERQRGNFPDRFSGHQFPNYSSELNVNALLLGDSALYLCASVPIGGAEAFFGQGTRLTVV.

CDR3 nucleotide sequence: TGCAGCGTTATGTGGGGCTATGGCTACACCTTC. Translation gives CSVMWGYGYTF. The gene calls are TRBV29-1 and TRBJ1-2, with unresolved D. CDR1 and CDR2 (germline): SQVTM, ANQGSEA. The CDR3 length is 11 residues. V was shortened by 5 bases and J by 4 bases, with 8 bases between the two germline ends.

CDR3 sequence (DNA): TGTGCCAGCTCACCACCCAGGGGGGCAAACTCCTACAATGAGCAGTTCTTC. Amino acids: CASSPPRGANSYNEQFF. The chain combines TRBV18 with TRBJ2-1, with D perhaps matching TRBD1 (7 bases). The CDR3 is made up of 17 amino acids. Germline CDR1 KGHSH, CDR2 LQKENI. Trimming left V 0 bases short and J 0 bases short, with 12 bases between.

The chain employs TRBV11-2 and TRBJ2-7; D is undetermined. CDR1 SGHAT and CDR2 FQNNGV come from the germline V gene. The CDR3 extends over 14 amino acids. V dropped 0 bases and J dropped 4 bases, with 10 bases sitting between them. The CDR3 coding sequence is TGTGCCAGCAGCTTAGATGTAAAGAAGTACGAGCAGTACTTC. It encodes CASSLDVKKYEQYF.

CDR3 DNA: TGTGCCAGCAGCTTGGCCCAGGGGGCGAACCGTAATGAAAAACTGTTTTTT. This sequence encodes CASSLAQGANRNEKLFF. The J gene is TRBJ1-4, the V gene TRBV5-4, with 8 bases fitting TRBD1. V lost 0 bases and J lost 4; bases outside the gene matches: 8. This CDR3 is built from 17 residues. CDR1 is SGHNT, CDR2 YYREEE, per germline (reference sequence).

The chain recombines TRBV5-4 with TRBJ1-4; D may be TRBD1 (6 bases). V was cut by 2 bases and J by 8 bases, with 16 bases left in between. The length of the CDR3 is 15 residues. Germline V gene sequence: CDR1 SGHNT, CDR2 YYREEE (reference sequence). The CDR3 DNA reads as TGTGCCAGCAGCTTAGGGGGGGCGCTGAGGGAAAAACTGTTTTTT. Its translation: CASSLGGALREKLFF. The whole variable domain, remainder taken from reference TRBV5-4 and TRBJ1-4, is ETGVTQSPTHLIKTRGQQVTLRCSSQSGHNTVSWYQQALGQGPQFIFQYYREEENGRGNFPPRFSGLQFPNYSSELNVNALELDDSALYLCASSLGGALREKLFFGSGTQLSVL.

The rearrangement joins TRBV5-5 to TRBJ2-7; 7 bases map to TRBD1. The V gene's germline CDR1 is SGHKS and CDR2 YYEKEE (reference sequence). After removal of 2 bases from V and 1 base from J, the junction contained 9 bases not matched to a gene. This CDR3 is built from 16 residues. CDR3 residues: CASSFLTGTASYEQYF. In DNA, the CDR3 is TGTGCCAGCAGCTTCTTGACCGGGACAGCTTCCTACGAGCAGTACTTC.

V gene TRBV2 combines with J gene TRBJ1-3; 7 nucleotides align to TRBD1. V gave up 6 bases and J gave up 0 bases; unmatched junction bases: 5. Germline loops: CDR1 SNHLY, CDR2 FYNNEI. The CDR3 consists of 15 residues. The CDR3 DNA follows: TGTGCCAGCAGGAGGGGGACAGTCTCTGGAAACACCATATATTTT. Translation: CASRRGTVSGNTIYF.

The chain couples TRBV29-1 to TRBJ2-7, with 7 bases matching TRBD2. Germline-derived CDR1 and CDR2 are SQVTM and ANQGSEA. J was trimmed by 5 bases and V by 5 bases; bases with no gene match: 6. The CDR3 consists of 12 residues. The CDR3 DNA reads TGCAGCGTTCGGACTAGTAGCGACGAGCAGTACTTC. Its protein is CSVRTSSDEQYF.

This chain connects TRBV28 to TRBJ1-3; D not certain. V lost 8 bases and J lost 2, with 16 bases in between. The CDR3 is 15 amino acids. From germline, CDR1 is MDHEN and CDR2 SYDVKM. The CDR3 nucleotides are TGTGCCAGCGGGCCAACTGAGGTCGCTGGAAACACCATATATTTT. Protein sequence: CASGPTEVAGNTIYF.

The gene calls are TRBV30 and TRBJ1-2; D is undetermined. With 3 bases removed from V and 5 bases from J, the gap between germline ends came to 13 bases. Germline assignment: CDR1 GTSNPN and CDR2 SVGIG (reference sequence). The CDR3 is made up of 13 amino acids. The CDR3 is CAWSLDGAYGYTF. The CDR3, as DNA: TGTGCCTGGAGCCTCGACGGAGCATATGGCTACACCTTC. Drawing the rest from reference TRBV30 and TRBJ1-2, the complete variable domain is SQTIHQWPATLVQPVGSPLSLECTVEGTSNPNLYWYRQAAGRGLQLLFYSVGIGQISSEVPQNLSASRPQDRQFILSSKKLLLSDSGFYLCAWSLDGAYGYTFGSGTRLTVV.

The gene calls are TRBV4-1 and TRBJ2-2; either TRBD1 or TRBD2 may supply D (5 bases each). This CDR3 has 17 residues. Germline lookup yields CDR1 MGHRA and CDR2 YSYEKL. With 0 bases removed from V and 4 bases from J, the gap between germline ends came to 15 bases. CDR3 DNA sequence: TGCGCCAGCAGCCAAGACGAGGGCAGGGCGATCACCGGGGAGCTGTTTTTT. Residues: CASSQDEGRAITGELFF.